The 30 T cell receptor beta chains listed next were all sequenced from one sample in a study of PD-1 blockade in classical Hodgkin lymphoma. Every patient was affected by relapse after autologous stem cell transplantation, while exposure to brentuximab vedotin was not uniform. Sequencing used immunoSEQ multiplex PCR; TCRdb keeps in-frame clones, though not all of them. The sample carries about 22,000 clones, 81% recorded once. The source was peripheral blood mononuclear cells (PBMCs), collected before the second cycle of nivolumab. All receptors come from a human donor with classical Hodgkin lymphoma.

The V gene is TRBV30, the J gene TRBJ1-1; unclear D gene. This CDR3 spans 11 amino acids. V was trimmed by 0 bases and J by 7 bases, leaving 6 bases between them. The V gene's germline CDR1 is GTSNPN and CDR2 SVGIG (reference sequence). DNA for the CDR3: TGTGCCTGGAGTGTAAGCTTTGAAGCTTTCTTT. Translating gives CAWSVSFEAFF.

The gene calls are TRBV19 and TRBJ1-5, with a possible D match to TRBD1 (5 bases). The CDR3 is made up of 18 amino acids. The V gene's germline CDR1 is LNHDA and CDR2 SQIVND (reference sequence). V dropped 1 base and J dropped 3 bases, with 19 bases sitting between them. The CDR3 spells CASSIAALARALNQPQHF. The CDR3 DNA reads as TGTGCCAGTAGTATAGCAGCCCTGGCCAGGGCCCTCAATCAGCCCCAGCATTTT.

V usage is TRBV21-1 and J usage is TRBJ1-1. TRBV21-1 is noted as a pseudogene. The CDR3 length is 14 residues. The CDR3 DNA sequence: TGTGCCAGCAGCAGCGAACGAAGAACCACTGAAGCTTTCTTT. The encoded protein is CASSSERRTTEAFF.

This chain connects TRBV18 to TRBJ1-2; perhaps TRBD1 as D (6 bases). V lost 3 bases and J lost 6, with 20 bases in between. The germline gives CDR1 KGHSH, CDR2 LQKENI. CDR3 size: 16 residues. CDR3 nucleotide sequence: TGTGCCAGCTCACCCTTTACAGGGTCAGTAGAGGATGGCTACACCTTC. Protein sequence: CASSPFTGSVEDGYTF. The full variable domain, with the rest looked up from reference TRBV18 and TRBJ1-2, is NAGVMQNPRHLVRRRGQEARLRCSPMKGHSHVYWYRQLPEEGLKFMVYLQKENIIDESGMPKERFSAEFPKEGPSILRIQQVVRGDSAAYFCASSPFTGSVEDGYTFGSGTRLTVV.

The chain uses TRBV28 and TRBJ1-2, with D tentatively TRBD1 (6 bases). Trimming took 3 bases from V and 7 from J, leaving 24 bases between them. Germline V gene lookup returns CDR1 MDHEN and CDR2 SYDVKM. The CDR3 totals 17 residues. In nucleotides, the CDR3 is TGTGCCAGCAGTTTGGTCTACGGGAAAGAACAGGGCCCTGGCTACACCTTC. It translates to CASSLVYGKEQGPGYTF.

The gene calls are TRBV4-1 and TRBJ2-1, with D perhaps matching TRBD1 (5 bases). V was trimmed by 1 base and J by 8 bases, leaving 15 bases between them. CDR3 length: 15 residues. Germline CDR1 reads MGHRA; CDR2 reads YSYEKL. The CDR3: CASSQVGASRYEQFF. The CDR3 DNA follows: TGCGCCAGCAGCCAAGTTGGGGCTAGTAGGTATGAGCAGTTCTTC.

This sequence joins TRBV2 and TRBJ2-3, with 9 nucleotides matching TRBD2. The CDR3 is 18 amino acids. The V and J ends lost 6 bases and 0 bases, in that order; junction bases with no gene match: 13. From germline, CDR1 is SNHLY and CDR2 FYNNEI. CDR3 DNA: TGTGCCAGCAGCGAAATTACACTAGCGGGCACTAGCACAGATACGCAGTATTTT. It codes for CASSEITLAGTSTDTQYF.

V gene TRBV5-1 combines with J gene TRBJ2-5, with TRBD2 as a possible D gene (6 bases). The CDR3 has 16 amino acids. The V gene's germline CDR1 is SGHRS and CDR2 YFSETQ. The ends were cut back, 4 bases at V and 4 bases at J, with 20 bases in the middle. Here the CDR3 DNA reads TGCGCCAGCAGCGAAACGCGGGACCGACCGAGAGAGACCCAGTACTTC. Amino acids: CASSETRDRPRETQYF.

The chain links TRBV10-3 to TRBJ2-3, with D maybe TRBD2 (7 bases). The V and J ends lost 4 bases and 2 bases respectively, with 19 bases between them. CDR1 ENHRY and CDR2 SYGVKD come from the germline V gene. This CDR3 spans 17 amino acids. In nucleotides, the CDR3 is TGTGCCATCAGTGGTGTCTTGGGGGCGGGGGCCACAGATACGCAGTATTTT. This codes for CAISGVLGAGATDTQYF.

The V call is TRBV6-5, the J call TRBJ1-3; the D is unclear. Germline lookup yields CDR1 MNHEY and CDR2 SVGAGI. The V end lost 5 bases, the J end lost 0 bases, and 11 bases lay between the germline ends. This CDR3 region has 15 residues. In nucleotides, the CDR3 is TGTGCCAGCAGTGGAGGACGGAGCTCTGGAAACACCATATATTTT. It translates to CASSGGRSSGNTIYF.

This clone was recorded only once. The chain combines TRBV11-3 with TRBJ1-2, with 7 bases identical to TRBD1. Germline assignment: CDR1 SGHNT and CDR2 YENEEA. J lost 13 bases, V lost 3 bases, and 8 bases had no gene match. The CDR3 is 12 residues long. The CDR3, as DNA: TGTGCCAGCAGCTTCGACAGGGAAGGTAGCACCTTC. This codes for CASSFDREGSTF.

The chain is built from TRBV19 and TRBJ1-1; the match to TRBD1 covers 11 bases. CDR3 length: 15 amino acids. The ends lost 5 bases at V and 8 bases at J; junction bases unmatched: 10. Germline assignment: CDR1 LNHDA and CDR2 SQIVND (reference sequence). CDR3 sequence (DNA): TGTGCCAGTAGTTTGTACGGACAGGGGGCAGCGGAAGCTTTCTTT. Translating gives CASSLYGQGAAEAFF.

CDR3 sequence: CASSLTFNYEQYF. The CDR3 DNA follows: TGTGCCAGCAGTTTAACCTTCAACTACGAGCAGTACTTC. J is TRBJ2-7 and V is TRBV28; D ambiguous. The V gene's germline CDR1 is MDHEN and CDR2 SYDVKM. The CDR3 covers 13 residues. Trimming took off 2 bases at V and 3 bases at J, with 8 bases between the two ends.

This chain joins TRBV28 and TRBJ1-1, with D unclear. The V gene lost 5 bases and the J gene lost 6 bases, with 16 bases spanning the gap. The germline V gene encodes CDR1 MDHEN and CDR2 SYDVKM. The CDR3 has 14 amino acids. CDR3 coding DNA: TGTGCCAGCAGTATCGAATACAGTCACTCTGAAGCTTTCTTT. This translates into CASSIEYSHSEAFF.

The chain's CDR3 is CASSGDQGWVYEQYF. The CDR3, as DNA: TGTGCCAGCAGTGGCGACCAGGGCTGGGTCTACGAGCAGTACTTC. The chain employs TRBV2 and TRBJ2-7; D is perhaps TRBD1 (5 bases). The CDR3 covers 15 residues. In germline, CDR1 is SNHLY, CDR2 FYNNEI. V was cut by 4 bases and J by 3 bases, with 16 bases left in between.

This sequence joins TRBV5-5 and TRBJ2-7; TRBD2 matches at 11 bases. Unmatched junction bases numbered 0, after V lost 0 bases and J lost 1 base. CDR1 SGHKS and CDR2 YYEKEE come from the germline V gene (reference sequence). This CDR3 is built from 15 residues. CDR3 sequence: CASSLGLAGSYEQYF. For the CDR3, the DNA is TGTGCCAGCAGCTTGGGACTAGCGGGATCCTACGAGCAGTACTTC.

The chain combines TRBV15 with TRBJ2-5; D possibly matches TRBD1 or TRBD2 (5 bases each). CDR1 and CDR2 from the germline V gene are LNHNV and YYDKDF (reference sequence). The V end was cut by 0 bases, the J end by 5 bases, with 10 bases between. The CDR3 is made up of 14 amino acids. CDR3 sequence reads: CATSRDPWGETQYF. The CDR3 bases are TGTGCCACCAGCAGAGATCCGTGGGGGGAGACCCAGTACTTC.

The chain links TRBV28 to TRBJ2-1; D call uncertain. CDR3 length: 14 residues. Germline values: CDR1 MDHEN, CDR2 SYDVKM. V shed 2 bases and J shed 0 bases, with 5 bases lying between them. The CDR3 reads CASSLTGSYNEQFF. In DNA, the CDR3 is TGTGCCAGCAGTTTAACGGGCTCCTACAATGAGCAGTTCTTC.

This clone was seen once. The J gene is TRBJ1-4, the V gene TRBV2; 7 nucleotides line up with TRBD1. J lost 0 bases, V lost 5 bases, and 3 bases had no gene match. CDR3 length: 15 amino acids. Looked up from germline, CDR1 is SNHLY and CDR2 is FYNNEI. The CDR3 protein is CASSLQGTTNEKLFF. For the CDR3, the DNA is TGTGCCAGCAGTTTACAGGGGACAACTAATGAAAAACTGTTTTTT.

The CDR3 region is CASSQATTEDNYGYTF. The CDR3 nucleotides read TGCGCCAGCAGCCAAGCGACGACAGAGGATAACTATGGCTACACCTTC. The V gene is TRBV4-1, the J gene TRBJ1-2, with D perhaps matching TRBD1 (5 bases). This CDR3 contains 16 residues. Germline V gene sequence: CDR1 MGHRA, CDR2 YSYEKL. Trimming removed 1 base at V and 1 base at J, with 13 bases between.

The chain is built from TRBV18 and TRBJ1-1; the D gene is possibly TRBD1 (5 bases). The V end was cut by 6 bases, the J end by 11 bases, with 25 bases between. The germline CDR1 and CDR2 sequences are KGHSH and LQKENI. This CDR3 is built from 15 residues. DNA for the CDR3: TGTGCCAGCTCCCGCACTCCCGGGGCAATATTCGAGGCTTTCTTT. Residues: CASSRTPGAIFEAFF.

The CDR3 coding sequence is TGCGCCAGCAGCCAGCCCCACCTAGCGGGAAGCTCCTACAATGAGCAGTTCTTC. Its translation: CASSQPHLAGSSYNEQFF. The chain links TRBV4-1 to TRBJ2-1; 9 nucleotides align to TRBD2. Germline trimming cut 3 bases from V and 0 bases from J; bases unmatched to any gene: 9. The CDR3 loop spans 18 amino acids. Germline V gene data show CDR1 as MGHRA and CDR2 as YSYEKL.

The V call is TRBV6-5, the J call TRBJ2-7; perhaps TRBD1 as D (6 bases). The germline V and J ends were trimmed by 7 bases and 4 bases, with 17 bases remaining between them. The germline gives CDR1 MNHEY, CDR2 SVGAGI. The CDR3 is made up of 14 amino acids. As DNA, the CDR3 is TGTGCCAGCAAAAGGGACACCCGCGTATACGAGCAGTACTTC. Residues: CASKRDTRVYEQYF.

The chain couples TRBV5-1 to TRBJ2-1, with unresolved D. The V gene lost 2 bases and the J gene lost 5 bases, with 2 bases spanning the gap. Germline CDR1 SGHRS, CDR2 YFSETQ. The CDR3 spans 11 residues. The CDR3 loop reads CASSFNNEQFF. CDR3 nucleotides: TGCGCCAGCAGCTTTAACAATGAGCAGTTCTTC.

The chain employs TRBV6-5 and TRBJ2-3; TRBD2 matches 9 bases. The germline V gene encodes CDR1 MNHEY and CDR2 SVGAGI. The length of the CDR3 is 16 residues. The V and J ends lost 4 bases and 2 bases, in that order; junction bases with no gene match: 7. The CDR3 loop is CASSWFSGSATDTQYF. The CDR3 DNA follows: TGTGCCAGCAGTTGGTTTAGCGGGAGCGCCACAGATACGCAGTATTTT.

The chain combines TRBV23-1 with TRBJ1-2; 7 bases agree with TRBD1. TRBV23-1 is an open reading frame whose function is uncertain. V shed 4 bases and J 1 base; nucleotides not matched to a gene: 9. The CDR3 covers 16 residues. The CDR3 sequence: CASSPVDRKNNYGYTF. DNA of the CDR3: TGCGCCAGCAGTCCTGTGGACAGGAAAAATAACTATGGCTACACCTTC.

The chain is built from TRBV25-1 and TRBJ1-5; perhaps TRBD1 as D (6 bases). Germline values: CDR1 MGHDK, CDR2 SYGVNS. The CDR3 runs 13 residues. V lost 6 bases and J 7 bases, leaving 13 bases between the germline ends. The CDR3 region has the DNA TGTGCCAGCAGACACAGGGAGGGGCAGCCCCAGCATTTT. Translation gives CASRHREGQPQHF. The entire variable domain, with the rest obtained from reference TRBV25-1 and TRBJ1-5, is as follows: EADIYQTPRYLVIGTGKKITLECSQTMGHDKMYWYQQDPGMELHLIHYSYGVNSTEKGDLSSESTVSRIRTEHFPLTLESARPSHTSQYLCASRHREGQPQHFGDGTRLSIL.

The chain recombines TRBV4-2 with TRBJ2-3, with 15 bases aligning to TRBD2. Germline V gene lookup returns CDR1 LGHNA and CDR2 YNFKEQ. After removal of 0 bases from V and 7 bases from J, the junction contained 5 bases not matched to a gene. This CDR3 has 17 amino acids. In DNA form, the CDR3 reads TGTGCCAGCAGCCAAGAGGGACTAGCGGGGGGTTTGAATACGCAGTATTTT. Translation: CASSQEGLAGGLNTQYF.

This clone has more than one count but fewer than ten. The CDR3 protein is CASSEAATFSGTSSYEQYF. CDR3 nucleotides: TGTGCCAGCAGTGAAGCCGCCACCTTCAGCGGGACTAGTAGTTACGAGCAGTACTTC. V is TRBV2 and J is TRBJ2-7, with 8 bases aligning to TRBD2. The CDR3 is 19 residues long. V shed 0 bases and J 4 bases; nucleotides not matched to a gene: 17. Germline loops: CDR1 SNHLY, CDR2 FYNNEI.

The J gene is TRBJ1-1, the V gene TRBV5-1, with D tentatively TRBD1 (6 bases). With 1 base removed from V and 1 base from J, the gap between germline ends came to 8 bases. The CDR3 runs to 14 residues. Per germline, CDR1 SGHRS and CDR2 YFSETQ. Here the CDR3 reads CASSLRGANTEAFF. The CDR3, as DNA: TGCGCCAGCAGCTTGCGGGGGGCGAACACTGAAGCTTTCTTT.